The clone carrying this TCR beta chain was observed a handful of times. Its antigen is currently unknown. This record comes from a study of CD8 T cells in ankylosing spondylitis. By quantitative 5'-RACE with molecular barcodes, the TCR beta libraries were made. TCRdb used MiXCR to reprocess the 5' RACE reads, holding one entry per CDR3 protein. Among under 850,000 distinct CDR3 sequences, about 20% were seen once, and the ten largest hold 15% to 20%. CDR3 size: 13 residues. CDR1 is SGHRS and CDR2 is YFSETQ in the germline V gene. Trimming cost V 4 bases and J 1 base, with 8 bases left between them. Broader study findings: Disease-linked clones reportedly concentrated significantly in matched ankylosing spondylitis synovial fluid. Eight or nine highly homologous variants formed a TCR beta motif that appeared characteristic of ankylosing spondylitis blood. In peripheral blood, disease-linked CD8+ clones occurred at relatively low frequencies. Reports of some motif variants in reactive arthritis synovial fluid and blood predate this one.

The chain uses TRBV5-1 and TRBJ1-2; D gene ambiguous. The source of this sequence is a male donor with ankylosing spondylitis. What was sequenced was blood, either unsorted or a sorted T cell fraction (not recorded which). Written as DNA, the CDR3 is TGCGCCAGCAGCGCGGACGTTAACTATGGCTACACCTTC. Its translation: CASSADVNYGYTF.